Listed below are T cell receptor beta chains from one sample, sequenced in a study of CD8+ T cells in alopecia areata. TCRdb's copy holds only in-frame clones and misses some; the assay was immunoSEQ multiplex PCR. The table shows 170,000 or so clones, with roughly 63% occurring only once. The sample consisted of CD4+ T cells sorted from blood, taken at week 0. The receptors originated from a human donor with alopecia areata. CDR3s include the opening cysteine and the closing phenylalanine or tryptophan. Fields, in order: D gene, V gene, clone size, J gene, CDR3 DNA, CDR3 protein. The D gene is left open where the match is weak. Clone size is shown for a subset of rows, as once, few, many or a class of expanded clone.

TRBD2	TRBV4-3	once	TRBJ2-1	TGCGCCAGCAGCCAACCGATGACTAGCGGGGATGGGTATGGTGAGCAGTTCTTC	CASSQPMTSGDGYGEQFF
TRBD2	TRBV5-6	.	TRBJ2-3	TGTGCCAGCAGCTTAACGGGGGGGAGCACAGATACGCAGTATTTT	CASSLTGGSTDTQYF
.	TRBV30	.	TRBJ1-5	TGTGCCTCAACTGGGGGATATCAGCCCCAGCATTTT	CASTGGYQPQHF
.	TRBV10-3	few	TRBJ2-7	TGTGCCATCAGTGAGTCAGGGGGACTCTCCTACGAGCAGTACTTC	CAISESGGLSYEQYF
.	TRBV30	.	TRBJ1-3	TGTGCCTGCCACGAACTTGGAAACACCATATATTTT	CACHELGNTIYF
.	TRBV18	.	TRBJ2-3	TGTGCCAGCTCACCTCCTAGCGTCGGCACAGATACGCAGTATTTT	CASSPPSVGTDTQYF
.	TRBV30	.	TRBJ1-2	TGTGCCTGGAGTATAATCCGATCAGGTGATGGGGGCTACACCTTC	CAWSIIRSGDGGYTF
.	TRBV4-1	.	TRBJ1-6	TGCGCCAGCAGCCAAGGACAGTTTTATAATTCACCCCTCCACTTT	CASSQGQFYNSPLHF
.	TRBV5-1	.	TRBJ2-7	TGCGCCAGCAGCCTGAGGGCAGGGTCCACCTACGAGCAGTACTTC	CASSLRAGSTYEQYF
.	TRBV15	.	TRBJ1-1	TGTGCCACCAGCAGAGATAAGGATAGGAACACTGAAGCTTTCTTT	CATSRDKDRNTEAFF
.	TRBV27	few	TRBJ1-2	TGTGCCAGCAGTTTCATTAGGGGTAACTATGGCTACACCTTC	CASSFIRGNYGYTF
TRBD1	TRBV7-8	.	TRBJ1-1	TGTGCCAGCAGACCCCCGGGACAGCCTGAAGCTTTCTTT	CASRPPGQPEAFF
TRBD1	TRBV5-1	.	TRBJ1-1	TGCGCCAGCAGCTTATACGGACAGGGAGTAGACACTGAAGCTTTCTTT	CASSLYGQGVDTEAFF
.	TRBV27	.	TRBJ2-4	TGTGCCAGCAGTCAACATGCAGGGGCTCAGTACTTC	CASSQHAGAQYF
TRBD1	TRBV19	once	TRBJ1-2	TGTGCCACCTACCAGGGGGCCCGGGGCTACACCTTC	CATYQGARGYTF
.	TRBV11-2	.	TRBJ2-7	TGTGCCAGCAGCTTAATGAACGAGCAGTACTTC	CASSLMNEQYF
.	TRBV30	.	TRBJ1-2	TGTGCCTGGAGTTCGAAGGGGGGATATTATGGCTACACCTTC	CAWSSKGGYYGYTF
.	TRBV4-3	.	TRBJ2-5	TGCGCCAGCAGCCAAAGAAGGGCCGGGACCCCGGCGGAGACCCAGTACTTC	CASSQRRAGTPAETQYF
.	TRBV29-1	.	TRBJ2-3	TGCAGCGTTGAACAGAGCACAGATACGCAGTATTTT	CSVEQSTDTQYF
.	TRBV29-1	.	TRBJ1-1	TGCAGCGTTGTCCCCGGATCCACTGAAGCTTTCTTT	CSVVPGSTEAFF
.	TRBV15	.	TRBJ1-1	TGTGCCACCAGCATCCAGGGTCCCACTGAAGCTTTCTTT	CATSIQGPTEAFF
.	TRBV7-2	.	TRBJ2-7	TGTGCCAGCAGCTTAGGAGGATCTGACCAAGAGCAGTACTTC	CASSLGGSDQEQYF
.	TRBV27	.	TRBJ1-1	TGTGCCAGCATTTCGAATAACCTGAACACTGAAGCTTTCTTT	CASISNNLNTEAFF
.	TRBV6-6	.	TRBJ2-5	TGTGCCAGCAGTCAACCCACAGGGTTCCAAGAGACCCAGTACTTC	CASSQPTGFQETQYF
.	TRBV29-1	.	TRBJ1-2	TGCAGCGTTGTTTTCCCTGGGAGCAGCTATGGCTACACCTTC	CSVVFPGSSYGYTF
TRBD2	TRBV15	.	TRBJ2-2	TGTGCCACCAGCAGAGAACTAGCGGGAGTCAACACCGGGGAGCTGTTTTTT	CATSRELAGVNTGELFF
.	TRBV5-1	few	TRBJ1-1	TGCGCCAGCAGACGGGACACTGAAGCTTTCTTT	CASRRDTEAFF
.	TRBV3-1/TRBV3-2	.	TRBJ1-2	TGTGCCAGCAGGCGCTACACCTTC	CASRRYTF
TRBD1	TRBV5-6	.	TRBJ1-2	TGTGCCAGCAGCCCGGGGACAGCCTATGGCTACACCTTC	CASSPGTAYGYTF
TRBD1	TRBV2	.	TRBJ2-5	TGTGCCAGCACCTTGAGGACAGGTTCATCCCAAGAGACCCAGTACTTC	CASTLRTGSSQETQYF
.	TRBV30	.	TRBJ2-4	TGTGCCTGGAGGCGCCGGGACAAAAACATTCAGTACTTC	CAWRRRDKNIQYF
TRBD1	TRBV19	.	TRBJ2-5	TGTGCCAGTAGTCTCCAGACAGGGGGGACGGGGACCCAGTACTTC	CASSLQTGGTGTQYF
.	TRBV27	.	TRBJ2-7	TGTGCCAGCTCGGGACACCCTGGGTACGAGCAGTACTTC	CASSGHPGYEQYF
.	TRBV20-1	once	TRBJ2-1	TGCAGTGCTAGGTTTATCTCTGAGCAGTTCTTC	CSARFISEQFF
.	TRBV7-2	few	TRBJ2-3	TGTGCCAGCAGCTTATCCCGCACAGATACGCAGTATTTT	CASSLSRTDTQYF
.	TRBV29-1	.	TRBJ1-1	TGCAGCGTCCCAGCCCGGAAAACCACTGAAGCTTTCTTT	CSVPARKTTEAFF
TRBD2	TRBV7-2	.	TRBJ2-3	TGTGCCAGCAGCGAGCGACTAGCGGGGGACACAGATACGCAGTATTTT	CASSERLAGDTDTQYF
.	TRBV29-1	few	TRBJ2-7	TGCAGCGTCTCCCGGGACGCCTACGAGCAGTACTTC	CSVSRDAYEQYF
.	TRBV30	.	TRBJ1-2	TGTGCCTGGAGTGTACTCAACAGTAACTATGGCTACACCTTC	CAWSVLNSNYGYTF
.	TRBV6-4	.	TRBJ2-4	TGTGCCAGCACTCGCAGGGGCGGCAAAAACATTCAGTACTTC	CASTRRGGKNIQYF
.	TRBV5-6	.	TRBJ2-1	TGTGCCAGCAGCTACCCCAACCCCGCTCACCAGTTCTTC	CASSYPNPAHQFF
.	TRBV5-6	few	TRBJ1-4	TGTGCCAGCAGCTTTATGGACGGTAATGAAAAACTGTTTTTT	CASSFMDGNEKLFF
.	TRBV7-8	.	TRBJ2-5	TGTGCCAGCATATTTACCGGGAAGCCTTTTGGGACCCAGTACTTC	CASIFTGKPFGTQYF
.	TRBV7-2	.	TRBJ2-5	TGTGCCAGCAGCTTCCTTCAGGGGCTAGGAGAGACCCAGTACTTC	CASSFLQGLGETQYF
.	TRBV29-1	once	TRBJ2-3	TGCAGCGTTGGGAGCACAGATACGCAGTATTTT	CSVGSTDTQYF
.	TRBV28	.	TRBJ2-2	TGTGCCAGCAGTTACCAATCAACAATGTTCAGGGGTCCGACGAACACCGGGGAGCTGTTTTTT	CASSYQSTMFRGPTNTGELFF
TRBD2	TRBV18	few	TRBJ2-3	TGTGCCAGCTCACCGGACGGGGGGGCAACAGATACGCAGTATTTT	CASSPDGGATDTQYF
TRBD1	TRBV10-3	.	TRBJ2-7	TGTGCCATCAGGGGACAGGGAAGGGCCTACGAGCAGTACTTC	CAIRGQGRAYEQYF
TRBD1	TRBV19	.	TRBJ2-3	TGTGCCAGTACCCTCCGCGGACAGGTTAGACTCAATAGCACAGATACGCAGTATTTT	CASTLRGQVRLNSTDTQYF
.	TRBV7-9	few	TRBJ2-3	TGTGCCAGCACCACTAAGGGGGATACGCAGTATTTT	CASTTKGDTQYF
TRBD1	TRBV29-1	.	TRBJ1-1	TGCAGCGTTGACCGCAGGGGGTTCTCTGAAGCTTTCTTT	CSVDRRGFSEAFF
TRBD1	TRBV2	few	TRBJ1-6	TGTGCCAGCAGTACAGGGGGCGCGAATTCACCCCTCCACTTT	CASSTGGANSPLHF
.	TRBV6-6	.	TRBJ2-3	TGTGCCAGCAGTCGACCGCGTGGACAGAGCACAGATACGCAGTATTTT	CASSRPRGQSTDTQYF
.	TRBV30	.	TRBJ1-2	TGTGCCTGGAGTGTACAAGAGGGACTAGGGGGCTACACCTTC	CAWSVQEGLGGYTF
TRBD2	TRBV5-1	.	TRBJ2-1	TGCGCCAGCAGCTTGGGACTAGCGGTCTACAATGAGCAGTTCTTC	CASSLGLAVYNEQFF
.	TRBV6-5	.	TRBJ1-2	TGTGCCGCCAGAAAAGCTAACTATGGCTACACCTTC	CAARKANYGYTF
TRBD2	TRBV7-6	.	TRBJ2-5	TGTGCCAGCGGGGCTAGCGGGGGCCTACAAGAGACCCAGTACTTC	CASGASGGLQETQYF